Below, 29 T cell receptor beta chains from the same sample are listed, as sequenced in a study of tumor and adjacent non-tumor tissue in lung cancer. This sample's RNA came from whole unsorted tissue. TCRbeta libraries were built with three rounds of nested PCR, modified from ARM-PCR. MiXCR was run by TCRdb on the multiplex PCR reads, yielding one entry per CDR3 protein. The data show 75,000 to 95,000 distinct CDR3 sequences, with roughly 70% seen just once and 18% held by the top ten. The sample was lung tumor tissue. Every receptor here comes from a man between 60 and 75 years old with non-small cell lung cancer.

This clonotype came up many times. The V gene is TRBV4-1, the J gene TRBJ2-5; D gene uncertain. This CDR3 is 16 amino acids long. The V end was cut by 1 base, the J end by 5 bases, with 17 bases between. Germline CDR1 MGHRA, CDR2 YSYEKL. CDR3: CASSQATLGSEETQYF. The CDR3, as DNA: TGCGCCAGCAGCCAAGCGACCCTTGGCTCGGAGGAGACCCAGTACTTC.

This clonotype came up once. The chain uses TRBV12-3 or TRBV12-4 and TRBJ2-5, with TRBD2 matching 10 bases. This CDR3 is 15 amino acids long. The V gene end was trimmed by 8 bases and the J gene end by 13 bases; junction bases not matched to a gene: 19. The CDR3 bases are TGTGCCAGCTCGGATAAGGGACTAGCGTTAGAGATCCTGTACTTC. Protein product: CASSDKGLALEILYF.

The gene calls are TRBV4-1 and TRBJ1-2, with no clear D. Germline V gives CDR1 MGHRA, CDR2 YSYEKL. The CDR3 spans 20 residues. The V end lost 0 bases, the J end lost 0 bases, and 23 bases lay between the germline ends. The CDR3 DNA is TGCGCCAGCAGCCAAGAGACCTCCACCCACAGAGGCTCATCTAACTATGGCTACACCTTC. Protein sequence: CASSQETSTHRGSSNYGYTF.

Regarding this clonotype: The germline gene is not matched at one end of the junction; a read error may be the cause. The chain has TRBV11-1 and TRBJ2-7, with TRBD1 matching over 10 bases. Germline lookup yields CDR1 SGHAT and CDR2 FQDESV (reference sequence). This CDR3 has 15 amino acids. CDR3 residues: CTSCTAGQGRYEQYF. The CDR3 DNA is TGTACCAGCTGCACTGCGGGACAGGGGCGTTACGAGCAGTACTTC.

At least ten counts were recorded for this clonotype. The chain has TRBV20-1 and TRBJ2-3; 8 nucleotides agree with TRBD2. There are 14 residues in the CDR3. V was pared by 3 bases and J by 4 bases, with 6 bases of the junction left unmatched. From germline, CDR1 is DFQATT and CDR2 SNEGSKA (reference sequence). DNA of the CDR3: TGCAGTGCTAGTAAAGCGGGGGAGGCAGATACGCAGTATTTT. Its protein is CSASKAGEADTQYF.

Many counts were recorded for this clonotype. V is TRBV6-1 and J is TRBJ1-5; no definite D call. Germline V gene lookup returns CDR1 MNHNS and CDR2 SASEGT. This CDR3 is built from 13 residues. V lost 6 bases and J 5 bases, leaving 11 bases between the germline ends. The CDR3 DNA reads as TGTGCCAGCAGGAACCCTCGGGATCAGCCCCAGCATTTT. Translation: CASRNPRDQPQHF.

This sequence joins TRBV12-3 or TRBV12-4 and TRBJ2-1; TRBD2 agrees at 7 bases. J gave up 9 bases and V 1 base, and 12 bases lay outside the gene matches. The CDR3 covers 16 residues. The CDR3 DNA follows: TGTGCCAGCAGTTTAGAGGGAGGGCCTGCTTGGAGTGAGCAGTTCTTC. It translates to CASSLEGGPAWSEQFF.

There are a few counts of this clonotype. Since a much larger clone is just one base distant, this may be a read error. The V gene is TRBV5-6, the J gene TRBJ2-5; TRBD1 matches 10 bases. The CDR3 runs 15 residues. CDR1 and CDR2 (germline): SGHDT, YYEEEE. In DNA form, the CDR3 reads TGTGCCAGCAGCGGGACAGGGGTGGTTGGGGAGATCCAGTACTTC. It specifies CASSGTGVVGEIQYF.

A word on this clonotype: This sequence may be a read error, since a much larger clone differs from it by one base. The CDR3 coding sequence is TGTGTCAGCAGCCCAGGGTCCGGAAACACCATATATTTT. Its protein product is CVSSPGSGNTIYF. This chain uses TRBV5-6 with TRBJ1-3, with D perhaps TRBD1 (5 bases). This CDR3 is built from 13 residues. Germline V gives CDR1 SGHDT, CDR2 YYEEEE.

On this clonotype itself: One base away lies a much larger clone, so this may be a sequencing read error. This chain uses TRBV28 with TRBJ2-7; possible D gene TRBD2, 6 bases. Trimming pared 5 bases from V and 4 bases from J, leaving 15 bases between. Per germline, CDR1 MDHEN and CDR2 SYDVKM. This CDR3 is built from 14 residues. DNA of the CDR3: TGTGCCAGCAGTAAACTATCGGGAGTATACGAGCAGTACTTC. Its protein product is CASSKLSGVYEQYF.

The chain links TRBV20-1 to TRBJ2-7; perhaps TRBD2 as D (5 bases). The length of the CDR3 is 14 residues. Looked up from germline, CDR1 is DFQATT and CDR2 is SNEGSKA (reference sequence). V was clipped by 3 bases and J by 2 bases, with 14 bases between them. CDR3 in amino acids: CSASSRLIAYEQYF. The DNA of the CDR3 is TGCAGTGCTAGCTCCAGACTAATCGCCTACGAGCAGTACTTC.

Worth noting for this clonotype: It may be a read error: a sequence one base away is much more abundant. This CDR3 fails to terminate in the conserved phenylalanine or tryptophan, so it likely reflects a read error. The CDR3 DNA follows: TGTGCCAGCAGCCCAGGGACCGCGTCCACTGAAGCTTTCTCT. Encoded protein: CASSPGTASTEAFS. The chain is built from TRBV6-2 or TRBV6-3 and TRBJ1-1, with D possibly being TRBD1 (5 bases). Trimming left V 6 bases short and J 4 bases short, with 15 bases between. The CDR3 spans 14 residues. CDR1 and CDR2 (germline): MNHEY, SVGEGT.

Details on this clonotype: Possible read error: a much larger clone is one base away. The chain couples TRBV28 to TRBJ1-2; D is undetermined. Germline V gene sequence: CDR1 MDHEN, CDR2 SYDVKM. The length of the CDR3 is 14 residues. The DNA of the CDR3 is TGTGCCAGCAGTTTCGTAGGGCTCAACTATGGCTGCACCTTC. It codes for CASSFVGLNYGCTF.

Of note for this clonotype: This CDR3 fails to terminate in the conserved phenylalanine or tryptophan, so it likely reflects a read error. V and J are TRBV28 and TRBJ1-5; D is uncertain. Germline V gene data show CDR1 as MDHEN and CDR2 as SYDVKM. The CDR3 length is 12 residues. The ends were cut back, 3 bases at V and 4 bases at J, with 4 bases in the middle. The chain's CDR3 is CASSFWNQPQHS. The CDR3 bases are TGTGCCAGCAGTTTCTGGAATCAGCCCCAGCATTCT.

Remarks on this clonotype: Mismatch with germline at one junction end may stem from a read error. This chain uses TRBV6-2 or TRBV6-3 with TRBJ1-2, with D possibly TRBD1 on 5 matching bases. CDR3 length: 14 amino acids. The germline V gene has CDR1 MNHEY and CDR2 SVGEGT. The CDR3 loop is CASSGDAANYVYTF. The CDR3, as DNA: TGTGCCAGCAGTGGGGACGCCGCTAACTATGTCTACACCTTC.

This clonotype appeared many times. This chain links TRBV12-3 or TRBV12-4 with TRBJ2-5; 9 bases agree with TRBD2. The V segment lost 6 bases and the J segment 9 bases; nucleotides outside the gene matches: 17. The CDR3 covers 16 residues. The CDR3 loop is CASSRVSGGPEGAQYF. DNA of the CDR3: TGTGCCAGCAGCCGGGTTAGCGGGGGCCCGGAGGGGGCCCAGTACTTC.

Points on this clonotype: One end of the junction is discordant with germline, which a read error may explain. The chain uses TRBV4-2 and TRBJ1-6, with 11 bases fitting TRBD1. This CDR3 contains 17 residues. Germline-derived CDR1 and CDR2 are LGHNA and YNFKEQ. Written as DNA, the CDR3 is TGTGCCAGCAGTCCGGTGGACAGGGGGCTTAATAATTCATCCCTCCACTTT. Amino acids: CASSPVDRGLNNSSLHF.

A remark on this clonotype: A much larger clone lies a single base off, so this may be a read error. This chain links TRBV7-9 with TRBJ1-2; 8 bases match TRBD1. The CDR3 covers 13 residues. Germline CDR1 SEHNR, CDR2 FQNEAQ (reference sequence). CDR3 in DNA: TGTCCCAGCAGCTTAGAGACAGGGGCTGGCTACACCTTC. This gives the protein CPSSLETGAGYTF.

Comments on this clonotype: A read error may produce the germline difference seen at one junction end. This chain uses TRBV11-1 with TRBJ2-5; D is uncertain. Germline CDR1 reads SGHAT; CDR2 reads FQDESV (reference sequence). This CDR3 has 15 amino acids. CDR3: CASSLGSRIQETQYF. The CDR3 DNA sequence: TGTGCAAGCAGCCTTGGCTCTCGGATCCAAGAGACCCAGTACTTC.

Concerning this clonotype itself: A read error may account for a junction end that differs from germline. The chain uses TRBV20-1 and TRBJ1-1; no reliable D call. This CDR3 has 13 amino acids. Germline loops: CDR1 DFQATT, CDR2 SNEGSKA (reference sequence). The CDR3 sequence: CNASPRLNTEAFF. The DNA of the CDR3 is TGCAATGCTAGTCCGAGGTTGAACACCGAAGCTTTCTTT.

Only one count was recorded for this clonotype. The CDR3 region has the DNA TGTGCCAGCAGTTACTCTGCGGGATACGAGCAGTACTTC. This sequence encodes CASSYSAGYEQYF. V usage is TRBV6-5 and J usage is TRBJ2-7, with D possibly matching TRBD2 (6 bases). Deletions cut 0 bases from V and 4 bases from J, with 7 bases between. The length of the CDR3 is 13 residues. Germline V CDR1 and CDR2: MNHEY, SVGAGI.

This clonotype was detected many times. The chain carries TRBV6-2 or TRBV6-3 and TRBJ2-7; 9 bases are shared with TRBD2. The CDR3 sequence is 14 residues long. Trimming at V came to 7 bases and at J to 3 bases, leaving 7 bases not matched to a gene. In germline, CDR1 is MNHEY, CDR2 SVGEGT. This CDR3 is CASTGLANIYEQYF. CDR3 sequence (DNA): TGTGCCAGCACCGGACTAGCGAATATCTACGAGCAGTACTTC.

In its sample, this clonotype was seen many times. The V gene is TRBV28, the J gene TRBJ1-4; no reliable D call. V was cut by 3 bases and J by 3 bases, with 11 bases left in between. This CDR3 region has 15 residues. From germline, CDR1 is MDHEN and CDR2 SYDVKM. In nucleotides, the CDR3 is TGTGCCAGCAGTTTTAGTTCTGCCGCTAATGAAAAACTGTTTTTT. Amino acid sequence: CASSFSSAANEKLFF.

Comment on this clonotype: The germline gene is not matched at one end of the junction; a read error may be the cause. The V call is TRBV7-9, the J call TRBJ2-5, with D perhaps given as TRBD1 or TRBD2 (6 bases each). The CDR3 runs 12 residues. CDR1 is SEHNR, CDR2 FQNEAQ, per germline (reference sequence). CDR3 sequence (DNA): TGTACCAGCATGGGGGGCGTTGAGACCCAATACTTC. Protein product: CTSMGGVETQYF.

This clonotype occurred once. A read error is likely, as this CDR3 ends without the conserved phenylalanine or tryptophan. This sequence joins TRBV7-9 and TRBJ1-2; D gene uncertain. Per germline, CDR1 SEHNR and CDR2 FQNEAQ (reference sequence). This CDR3 comprises 13 residues. V lost 5 bases and J lost 4, with 11 bases in between. In nucleotides, the CDR3 is TGTGCCAGCAGCCTCGACGGAATCTATGGCTACACCTTG. Amino acids: CASSLDGIYGYTL.

The chain couples TRBV4-3 to TRBJ2-1, with D possibly matching TRBD2 (5 bases). The CDR3 contains 16 residues. Germline V lookup: CDR1 LGHNA, CDR2 YSLEER. Trimming pared 2 bases from V and 9 bases from J, leaving 20 bases between. CDR3 amino acids: CASSQLSIFMRVEQFF. The CDR3 DNA sequence: TGCGCCAGCAGCCAACTTAGTATCTTTATGAGGGTTGAGCAGTTCTTC.

Relative to its sample, this clonotype is medium-sized. The J gene is TRBJ1-6, the V gene TRBV11-1; D unresolved. Germline assignment: CDR1 SGHAT and CDR2 FQDESV (reference sequence). Trimming left V 5 bases short and J 3 bases short, with 8 bases between. The CDR3 runs to 14 residues. CDR3 amino acids: CASSIDIYNSPLHF. CDR3 nucleotide sequence: TGTGCCAGCAGCATAGACATCTATAATTCACCCCTCCACTTT.

On this clonotype itself: This could be a read error, since a much larger clone is one nucleotide away. In DNA form, the CDR3 reads TGTGCCAGCAGCTGGGGCAGCACCATGAACACTGAAGCTTTCTTT. This codes for CASSWGSTMNTEAFF. V gene TRBV13 combines with J gene TRBJ1-1; the D gene is possibly TRBD1 (5 bases). This CDR3 is built from 15 residues. Trimming took off 4 bases at V and 0 bases at J, with 12 bases between the two ends. In germline, CDR1 is PRHDT, CDR2 FYEKMQ (reference sequence).

This chain uses TRBV7-8 with TRBJ2-1, with D perhaps TRBD1 (5 bases). Trimming took off 5 bases at V and 6 bases at J, with 14 bases between the two ends. Germline V gene lookup returns CDR1 SGHVS and CDR2 FQNEAQ. This CDR3 comprises 14 residues. The CDR3 sequence is CASSPRQRVNEQFF. CDR3 DNA: TGTGCCAGCAGCCCGAGACAGAGAGTCAATGAGCAGTTCTTC. Complete variable domain (other parts from reference TRBV7-8 and TRBJ2-1): GAGVSQSPRYKVAKRGQDVALRCDPISGHVSLFWYQQALGQGPEFLTYFQNEAQLDKSGLPSDRFFAERPEGSVSTLKIQRTQQEDSAVYLCASSPRQRVNEQFFGPGTRLTVL.